The present T cell receptor (beta chain) was sequenced within a study of PD-1 blockade in classical Hodgkin lymphoma. Time point meaning: cycle 4 day 1 (C4D1), after about 6 weeks of nivolumab. Every patient had relapsed following autologous stem cell transplantation, and cohorts differed in brentuximab vedotin exposure. Germline V gene lookup returns CDR1 SGHTA and CDR2 FQGNSA. This CDR3 is 14 amino acids long. V lost 1 base, J lost 11 bases, and 17 bases lay in between. Assay: immunoSEQ multiplex PCR; the TCRdb copy retains only in-frame clones and omits some. The sample records 90,000 to 110,000 clones, over 85% being singletons.

This receptor was taken from a human donor with classical Hodgkin lymphoma. This chain uses TRBV7-2 with TRBJ1-1, with D possibly TRBD1 on 6 matching bases. The sequenced sample was peripheral blood mononuclear cells (PBMCs), obtained before the fourth cycle of nivolumab. The CDR3 DNA follows: TGTGCCAGCAGCTTAGTGGGGGGGCCCCGAGACGCTTTCTTT. It encodes CASSLVGGPRDAFF.